The 17 T cell receptor beta chains below come from one sample, sequenced in a study of blood T cells in healthy people across ages. Through a sample-barcoded 5' primer and a J-beta primer mix, a second PCR was run for about 6 to 12 cycles. MiXCR was run by TCRdb on the 5' RACE reads, yielding one entry per CDR3 protein. The sample lists hundreds of thousands of distinct CDR3 sequences, around 26% occurring once. Source material: blood. These receptor sequences come from a woman of 80 years or more in good health.

This clonotype was recorded many times. The V gene is TRBV3-1, the J gene TRBJ2-1; D not resolved. This CDR3 has 15 amino acids. V was clipped by 4 bases and J by 0 bases, with 10 bases between them. Germline CDR1 is LGHDT and CDR2 is YNNKEL (reference sequence). The CDR3 DNA is TGTGCCAGCAGCCCTAACCTGATCTCCTACAATGAGCAGTTCTTC. It yields the protein CASSPNLISYNEQFF.

This clonotype came up a few times. V is TRBV11-3 and J is TRBJ1-2; D unclear. This CDR3 region has 15 residues. Germline loops: CDR1 SGHNT, CDR2 YENEEA. Trimming left V 2 bases short and J 0 bases short, with 10 bases between. The CDR3 DNA reads as TGTGCCAGCAGCTTAAACGAGGCAGCTAACTATGGCTACACCTTC. As protein: CASSLNEAANYGYTF. Using reference TRBV11-3 and TRBJ1-2 for the parts outside the CDR3, the full variable domain is EAGVVQSPRYKIIEKKQPVAFWCNPISGHNTLYWYLQNLGQGPELLIRYENEEAVDDSQLPKDRFSAERLKGVDSTLKIQPAELGDSAVYLCASSLNEAANYGYTFGSGTRLTVV.

Turning to this clonotype: Being one base from a much bigger clone, this may be a read error. The V gene is TRBV7-2, the J gene TRBJ2-7; D may match TRBD1 or TRBD2 (6 bases each). Germline V gene data show CDR1 as SGHTA and CDR2 as FQGNSA. The CDR3 runs 14 residues. The chain's CDR3 is CASNLGGSTYEQYF. CDR3 sequence (DNA): TGTGCCAGCAACTTAGGGGGGTCTACCTACGAGCAGTACTTC. The whole variable domain, remainder taken from reference TRBV7-2 and TRBJ2-7, is GAGVSQSPSNKVTEKGKDVELRCDPISGHTALYWYRQSLGQGLEFLIYFQGNSAPDKSGLPSDRFSAERTGGSVSTLTIQRTQQEDSAVYLCASNLGGSTYEQYFGPGTRLTVT.

At least ten counts were recorded for this clonotype. This chain uses TRBV9 with TRBJ2-5, with 7 bases fitting TRBD2. The junction had 13 bases not matched to a gene; V was cut back by 3 bases and J by 5 bases. The CDR3 consists of 16 residues. From germline, CDR1 is SGDLS and CDR2 YYNGEE. DNA for the CDR3: TGTGCCAGCAGCGCACCCCTCGGGGGGAGATCGGAGACCCAGTACTTC. It encodes CASSAPLGGRSETQYF. Drawing the rest from reference TRBV9 and TRBJ2-5, the complete variable domain is DSGVTQTPKHLITATGQRVTLRCSPRSGDLSVYWYQQSLDQGLQFLIQYYNGEERAKGNILERFSAQQFPDLHSELNLSSLELGDSALYFCASSAPLGGRSETQYFGPGTRLLVL.

Of note for this clonotype: This may be a read error: a much more frequent sequence differs by one nucleotide. The chain recombines TRBV7-2 with TRBJ2-6, with unresolved D. The V gene's germline CDR1 is SGHTA and CDR2 FQGNSA. The CDR3 loop spans 15 amino acids. V dropped 7 bases and J dropped 0 bases, with 10 bases sitting between them. The CDR3 here is CASTRYASGANVLTF. The DNA for the CDR3 is TGTGCCAGCACCCGATACGCCTCTGGGGCCAACGTCCTGACTTTC.

In its sample, this clonotype was seen a few times. The CDR3 reads CASSLAQGNEKLFF. The DNA for the CDR3 is TGCGCCAGCAGCTTGGCGCAGGGAAACGAAAAACTGTTTTTT. This chain connects TRBV5-1 to TRBJ1-4; D may be TRBD1 (5 bases). Between the trimmed V and J ends, which lost 0 bases and 8 bases, there was a span of 11 bases. Germline CDR1 and CDR2: SGHRS and YFSETQ. This CDR3 is built from 14 residues.

The chain joins TRBV20-1 to TRBJ2-1; D perhaps matches TRBD2 (6 bases). Germline-derived CDR1 and CDR2 are DFQATT and SNEGSKA (reference sequence). The CDR3 length is 14 residues. Trimming stripped 5 bases from V and 12 bases from J, with 23 bases between. In nucleotides, the CDR3 is TGCAGTGCTTATCTAGCGCAAGGGCCCTCCCTGCAGTTCTTC. Translating gives CSAYLAQGPSLQFF.

V usage is TRBV28 and J usage is TRBJ1-2; the match to TRBD1 covers 7 bases. Germline V gene lookup returns CDR1 MDHEN and CDR2 SYDVKM. With V trimmed by 7 bases and J by 0 bases, 8 bases remained unmatched. The CDR3 covers 15 residues. The CDR3 nucleotides read TGTGCCAGCACACTAAGACAGGGCCCTAACTATGGCTACACCTTC. It yields the protein CASTLRQGPNYGYTF.

V and J are TRBV12-3 or TRBV12-4 and TRBJ1-2, with 7 bases aligning to TRBD1. This CDR3 is 15 amino acids long. The V and J ends lost 8 bases and 6 bases, in that order; junction bases with no gene match: 15. The DNA for the CDR3 is TGTGCCAGCGGGGGTAGACAGGGAGCGACCGATGGCTACACCTTC. Translating gives CASGGRQGATDGYTF.

The chain uses TRBV27 and TRBJ2-7; D possibly uses TRBD1 or TRBD2 (6 bases each). Trimming shortened V by 3 bases and J by 3 bases, and 12 bases separated the two germline ends. Germline V gives CDR1 MNHEY, CDR2 SMNVEV (reference sequence). CDR3 length equals 14 residues. As DNA, the CDR3 is TGTGCCAGCAGTTTCGGGGGCCCTCTCTACGAGCAGTACTTC. It codes for CASSFGGPLYEQYF.

Comment on this clonotype: This may arise from a read error, as a much more abundant clone is one base away. V and J are TRBV7-2 and TRBJ2-3; 11 positions match TRBD2. Germline values: CDR1 SGHTA, CDR2 FQGNSA. The CDR3 is made up of 16 amino acids. CDR3 amino acids: CANSLSSGGGADTQYF. The CDR3 coding sequence is TGTGCCAACAGCTTAAGTAGCGGGGGGGGGGCAGATACGCAGTATTTT.

This clonotype was seen ten or more times. The chain has TRBV6-5 and TRBJ2-5, with D maybe TRBD2 (6 bases). The germline CDR1 and CDR2 sequences are MNHEY and SVGAGI. The V end was cut by 8 bases, the J end by 1 base, with 14 bases between. The CDR3 covers 14 residues. Written as DNA, the CDR3 is TGTGCCAGCGCGGTGGGGGGAACCCAAGAGACCCAGTACTTC. This sequence encodes CASAVGGTQETQYF.

This clonotype appeared many times. The genes are TRBV28 and TRBJ2-7; D unresolved. V lost 4 bases and J lost 5, with 9 bases in between. The CDR3 runs 12 residues. Per germline, CDR1 MDHEN and CDR2 SYDVKM. CDR3 coding DNA: TGTGCCAGCAGTTCAGAGTGGAACGAGCAGTACTTC. Translated, it gives CASSSEWNEQYF.

Remarks on this clonotype: A junction boundary mismatches the germline segment, possibly from a read error. The chain combines TRBV7-9 with TRBJ1-1; possibly TRBD1 for D (5 bases). The V gene's germline CDR1 is SEHNR and CDR2 FQNEAQ (reference sequence). This CDR3 contains 15 residues. The CDR3 protein is CASNLDLGPATEAFF. CDR3 DNA sequence: TGTGCCAGCAACTTAGACCTGGGGCCGGCCACTGAAGCTTTCTTT.

The gene calls are TRBV13 and TRBJ1-2; no clear D. V dropped 5 bases and J dropped 7 bases, with 17 bases sitting between them. This CDR3 is built from 14 residues. Germline V gene lookup returns CDR1 PRHDT and CDR2 FYEKMQ (reference sequence). CDR3 sequence (DNA): TGTGCCAGCAGCGCCGAGAATGGCAAAGGTGGCTACACCTTC. It is translated as CASSAENGKGGYTF.

Details on this clonotype: This may stem from a read error, because a much larger clone lies one nucleotide away. This chain links TRBV9 with TRBJ2-7; 11 bases line up with TRBD2. Germline CDR1 is SGDLS and CDR2 is YYNGEE. The CDR3 is 13 residues long. The CDR3, as DNA: TGTTCCAGCAGCGTAGGGACTAGCGGCGAGCAGTACTTC. Protein product: CSSSVGTSGEQYF.

The chain is built from TRBV5-4 and TRBJ2-3; D ambiguous. The CDR3 contains 16 residues. Germline CDR1 and CDR2: SGHNT and YYREEE (reference sequence). Between the trimmed V and J ends, which lost 5 bases and 2 bases, there was a span of 18 bases. CDR3 DNA sequence: TGTGCCAGCAGTTCTGGGTCGGTCGGCTCCACAGATACGCAGTATTTT. Residues: CASSSGSVGSTDTQYF.